The 30 T cell receptor beta chains below come from one sample, sequenced in a study of OX40 agonist ivuxolimab in advanced cancers. This table comes from immunoSEQ multiplex PCR, and its TCRdb copy is limited to in-frame clones, with some not included. Of 13,000 to 15,000 clones listed, 91% were seen once; the top ten hold around 23%. This material consisted of CD4+ or CD8+ T cells sorted from blood, taken in a trial of the OX40 agonist ivuxolimab. Source of these receptors: an adult with an advanced solid tumor such as melanoma, head and neck, liver or kidney cancer.

This chain links TRBV13 with TRBJ2-1; maybe TRBD1 (6 bases). The CDR3 totals 13 residues. The V end was cut by 5 bases, the J end by 8 bases, with 13 bases between. Germline loops: CDR1 PRHDT, CDR2 FYEKMQ (reference sequence). CDR3 in amino acids: CASSRPGADEQFF. The CDR3 DNA reads as TGTGCCAGCAGCCGCCCAGGGGCCGATGAGCAGTTCTTC.

This sequence joins TRBV9 and TRBJ2-5; the match to TRBD2 covers 13 bases. The V gene's germline CDR1 is SGDLS and CDR2 YYNGEE. CDR3 length: 16 residues. V shed 2 bases, J shed 3 bases, and the junction held 4 bases outside the gene matches. The CDR3 DNA reads TGTGCCAGCAGCGTCACCGGGACTAGCGGGAAAGAGACCCAGTACTTC. Translating gives CASSVTGTSGKETQYF.

CDR3 in amino acids: CASSLTLYEQYF. The CDR3 DNA follows: TGTGCCAGCAGCCTCACCCTCTACGAGCAGTACTTC. The V and J genes are TRBV7-3 and TRBJ2-7, with no clear D. The CDR3 length is 12 residues. V was shortened by 5 bases and J by 3 bases, with 8 bases between the two germline ends. CDR1 is SGHTA, CDR2 FQGTGA, per germline.

This chain uses TRBV27 with TRBJ2-1; D is perhaps TRBD2 (6 bases). From germline, CDR1 is MNHEY and CDR2 SMNVEV (reference sequence). The V end was cut by 6 bases, the J end by 4 bases, with 16 bases between. The length of the CDR3 is 15 residues. The chain's CDR3 is CASRLAAGPYNEQFF. CDR3 sequence (DNA): TGTGCCAGCAGGCTCGCCGCGGGACCATACAATGAGCAGTTCTTC.

The CDR3 sequence: CASGVGNQPQHF. The CDR3 nucleotides read TGTGCCAGCGGGGTTGGCAATCAGCCCCAGCATTTT. The chain is built from TRBV9 and TRBJ1-5; no clear D gene. Germline V gene lookup returns CDR1 SGDLS and CDR2 YYNGEE. Trimming stripped 7 bases from V and 2 bases from J, with 7 bases between. The CDR3 loop spans 12 amino acids.

The chain links TRBV5-4 to TRBJ1-1; D unclear. The CDR3 covers 15 residues. Germline CDR1 SGHNT, CDR2 YYREEE (reference sequence). The V and J ends lost 2 bases and 5 bases respectively, with 16 bases between them. The chain's CDR3 is CASSFSGSMWTEAFF. DNA of the CDR3: TGTGCCAGCAGCTTTAGTGGGTCGATGTGGACTGAAGCTTTCTTT.

Only one count was recorded for this clone. The chain carries TRBV28 and TRBJ1-4; D is perhaps TRBD1 (5 bases). Germline CDR1 and CDR2: MDHEN and SYDVKM. The CDR3 is 14 amino acids. V was trimmed by 1 base and J by 7 bases, leaving 10 bases between them. CDR3 sequence (DNA): TGTGCCAGCAGTTTATTACAGGACATTGAAAAACTGTTTTTT. It codes for CASSLLQDIEKLFF.

The CDR3 region is CASSVGGGRLEQYF. CDR3 in DNA: TGTGCCAGCAGCGTAGGAGGGGGAAGGCTCGAGCAGTACTTC. The V gene is TRBV9, the J gene TRBJ2-7; possible D gene TRBD1, 6 bases. From germline, CDR1 is SGDLS and CDR2 YYNGEE. The length of the CDR3 is 14 residues. V lost 0 bases, J lost 6 bases, and 13 bases lay in between.

This rearrangement joins TRBV7-2 to TRBJ2-7; D call uncertain. Germline V CDR1 and CDR2: SGHTA, FQGNSA. CDR3 length: 13 amino acids. V lost 4 bases, J lost 0 bases, and 7 bases lay in between. This CDR3 is CASSSTLSYEQYF. As DNA, the CDR3 is TGTGCCAGCAGCTCGACCCTCTCCTACGAGCAGTACTTC. Variable domain in full (rest from reference TRBV7-2 and TRBJ2-7): GAGVSQSPSNKVTEKGKDVELRCDPISGHTALYWYRQSLGQGLEFLIYFQGNSAPDKSGLPSDRFSAERTGGSVSTLTIQRTQQEDSAVYLCASSSTLSYEQYFGPGTRLTVT.

The V and J genes are TRBV19 and TRBJ2-1; no clear D. The germline CDR1 and CDR2 sequences are LNHDA and SQIVND (reference sequence). The CDR3 has 12 amino acids. V lost 7 bases and J 8 bases, leaving 12 bases between the germline ends. The DNA for the CDR3 is TGTGCCAGTACCGACTGGGATTATGAGCAGTTCTTC. It specifies CASTDWDYEQFF.

V and J are TRBV27 and TRBJ1-5, with no clear D. The CDR3 spans 14 residues. V lost 0 bases and J lost 0, with 3 bases in between. Germline assignment: CDR1 MNHEY and CDR2 SMNVEV (reference sequence). In nucleotides, the CDR3 is TGTGCCAGCAGTTTATCGTTTAGCAATCAGCCCCAGCATTTT. This translates into CASSLSFSNQPQHF.

The chain recombines TRBV27 with TRBJ2-7; D call uncertain. The germline V gene has CDR1 MNHEY and CDR2 SMNVEV (reference sequence). V was trimmed by 1 base and J by 4 bases, leaving 8 bases between them. The CDR3 sequence is 13 residues long. CDR3 amino acids: CASSLLLGYEQYF. For the CDR3, the DNA is TGTGCCAGCAGTTTATTATTGGGTTACGAGCAGTACTTC.

This chain links TRBV9 with TRBJ2-7; D is undetermined. From germline, CDR1 is SGDLS and CDR2 YYNGEE. V was pared by 4 bases and J by 0 bases, with 11 bases between. CDR3 length: 14 residues. This CDR3 is CASSIWEPSYEQYF. The CDR3 region has the DNA TGTGCCAGCAGCATTTGGGAACCCTCCTACGAGCAGTACTTC. The whole variable domain, filled in from reference TRBV9 and TRBJ2-7, reads DSGVTQTPKHLITATGQRVTLRCSPRSGDLSVYWYQQSLDQGLQFLIQYYNGEERAKGNILERFSAQQFPDLHSELNLSSLELGDSALYFCASSIWEPSYEQYFGPGTRLTVT.

This clone was seen more than once but under ten times. The chain links TRBV19 to TRBJ1-1; 8 bases are a match to TRBD1. The CDR3 extends over 16 amino acids. Looked up from germline, CDR1 is LNHDA and CDR2 is SQIVND (reference sequence). The V gene end was trimmed by 5 bases and the J gene end by 2 bases; junction bases not matched to a gene: 10. The CDR3 reads CASSPIGQGANTEAFF. CDR3 DNA sequence: TGTGCCAGTAGTCCGATCGGACAGGGAGCCAACACTGAAGCTTTCTTT.

V usage is TRBV10-2 and J usage is TRBJ2-1, with TRBD1 identical over 10 bases. This CDR3 is built from 15 residues. J gave up 9 bases and V 5 bases, and 10 bases lay outside the gene matches. Germline V gene data show CDR1 as WSHSY and CDR2 as SAAADI. The CDR3 region is CASSIGQGVSGEQFF. The CDR3 bases are TGCGCCAGCAGTATCGGACAGGGGGTGTCAGGTGAGCAGTTCTTC.

V is TRBV27 and J is TRBJ1-2, with a weak D call TRBD1 (5 bases). This CDR3 contains 13 residues. Germline V gives CDR1 MNHEY, CDR2 SMNVEV (reference sequence). V lost 3 bases to trimming and J lost 9 bases, with 14 bases between them. Here the CDR3 reads CASSLGQGSSYTF. The CDR3 DNA sequence: TGTGCCAGCAGTTTGGGGCAGGGTTCTAGCTACACCTTC.

This chain connects TRBV28 to TRBJ2-1, with TRBD1 as a possible D gene (5 bases). Germline CDR1 is MDHEN and CDR2 is SYDVKM. The CDR3 loop spans 14 amino acids. V was shortened by 4 bases and J by 8 bases, with 15 bases between the two germline ends. CDR3: CASSSPDILDEQFF. The CDR3 nucleotides read TGTGCCAGCAGTTCCCCGGACATCCTGGATGAGCAGTTCTTC.

The chain carries TRBV9 and TRBJ2-3; a possible D gene is TRBD2 (6 bases). Germline assignment: CDR1 SGDLS and CDR2 YYNGEE. The CDR3 has 13 amino acids. Trimming shortened V by 6 bases and J by 4 bases, and 12 bases separated the two germline ends. The CDR3 DNA follows: TGTGCCAGCATGGGGCGGGACCCAGATACGCAGTATTTT. Its translation is CASMGRDPDTQYF.

The chain joins TRBV5-6 to TRBJ1-2; the D gene is possibly TRBD1 (5 bases). The CDR3 sequence is 13 residues long. Germline CDR1 SGHDT, CDR2 YYEEEE. V gave up 4 bases and J gave up 2 bases, with 9 bases separating them. CDR3 protein: CASSKGRNYGYTF. CDR3 in DNA: TGTGCCAGCAGCAAGGGACGGAACTATGGCTACACCTTC. Full variable domain (rest looked up from reference TRBV5-6 and TRBJ1-2): DAGVTQSPTHLIKTRGQQVTLRCSPKSGHDTVSWYQQALGQGPQFIFQYYEEEERQRGNFPDRFSGHQFPNYSSELNVNALLLGDSALYLCASSKGRNYGYTFGSGTRLTVV.

The chain recombines TRBV27 with TRBJ2-7; TRBD2 might be the D (5 bases). V lost 3 bases and J lost 3, with 9 bases in between. CDR3 size: 13 residues. Germline V gene lookup returns CDR1 MNHEY and CDR2 SMNVEV (reference sequence). The CDR3 spells CASSFGIHYEQYF. In DNA form, the CDR3 reads TGTGCCAGCAGTTTCGGGATTCACTACGAGCAGTACTTC.

The chain employs TRBV28 and TRBJ1-5; D might be TRBD1 (5 bases). This CDR3 has 14 amino acids. V dropped 10 bases and J dropped 0 bases, with 13 bases sitting between them. Germline assignment: CDR1 MDHEN and CDR2 SYDVKM. The CDR3 here is CATSRDDSNQPQHF. CDR3 nucleotide sequence: TGTGCCACCAGCCGGGACGATAGCAATCAGCCCCAGCATTTT.

The table lists this clone with a count of one. CDR3 DNA sequence: TGTGCCAGTAGTCCGGCGGGACAGGGGGCCTACGAGCAGTACTTC. It codes for CASSPAGQGAYEQYF. The chain couples TRBV19 to TRBJ2-7; 11 bases are shared with TRBD1. The CDR3 runs to 15 residues. Germline trimming cut 5 bases from V and 2 bases from J; bases unmatched to any gene: 5. CDR1 and CDR2 from the germline V gene are LNHDA and SQIVND (reference sequence).

This clone came up once. The rearrangement joins TRBV4-1 to TRBJ1-1; TRBD1 is a possible D gene (6 bases). Trimming cost V 1 base and J 4 bases, with 13 bases left between them. Per the germline V gene, CDR1 is MGHRA and CDR2 is YSYEKL. CDR3 length equals 15 residues. CDR3 nucleotide sequence: TGCGCCAGCAGCCAAGTGGAACAGGGAGGCACTGAAGCTTTCTTT. This encodes CASSQVEQGGTEAFF.

The CDR3 DNA is TGTGCCAGCAGCTACAGGGGATCCTACAATGAGCAGTTCTTC. Protein: CASSYRGSYNEQFF. This chain uses TRBV6-5 with TRBJ2-1, with TRBD1 matching over 7 bases. Germline V gene sequence: CDR1 MNHEY, CDR2 SVGAGI. The CDR3 covers 14 residues. Unmatched junction bases numbered 3, after V lost 6 bases and J lost 1 base.

DNA of the CDR3: TGCGCCAGCAGCCCTTCTTCCGGGACAGGGAATCAGCCCCAGCATTTT. It encodes CASSPSSGTGNQPQHF. The rearrangement links TRBV4-1 to TRBJ1-5; 9 nucleotides align to TRBD1. V dropped 4 bases and J dropped 4; count of bases not matched to a gene: 8. CDR1 is MGHRA and CDR2 is YSYEKL in the germline V gene. The CDR3 loop spans 16 amino acids.

The chain links TRBV2 to TRBJ2-1, with no clear D. The germline gives CDR1 SNHLY, CDR2 FYNNEI. The CDR3 has 16 residues. V was trimmed by 2 bases and J by 0 bases, leaving 11 bases between them. The CDR3 loop is CASSEFGPFSYNEQFF. CDR3 bases: TGTGCCAGCAGTGAATTTGGACCGTTCTCCTACAATGAGCAGTTCTTC.

This chain connects TRBV5-8 to TRBJ2-1; D is uncertain. The CDR3 extends over 12 amino acids. In germline, CDR1 is SGHTS, CDR2 YDEGEE. V was pared by 1 base and J by 9 bases, with 8 bases between. The CDR3 reads CASSLRVSEQFF. The CDR3 bases are TGTGCCAGCAGCTTGCGCGTTAGTGAGCAGTTCTTC.

The CDR3 sequence: CASSIVSWVADNQPQHF. DNA of the CDR3: TGTGCCAGTAGTATAGTCTCCTGGGTTGCGGACAATCAGCCCCAGCATTTT. The chain carries TRBV19 and TRBJ1-5; D is unresolved. The CDR3 contains 17 residues. Trimming removed 1 base from V and 3 bases from J, with 16 bases in between. Looked up from germline, CDR1 is LNHDA and CDR2 is SQIVND (reference sequence).

The chain couples TRBV28 to TRBJ2-7; D ambiguous. The germline CDR1 and CDR2 sequences are MDHEN and SYDVKM. The ends were cut back, 2 bases at V and 0 bases at J, with 26 bases in the middle. The CDR3 consists of 20 residues. CDR3 sequence (DNA): TGTGCCAGCAGTTTAGGAAACGGTGACACGGAAGCCCCCCTCTCCTACGAGCAGTACTTC. It encodes CASSLGNGDTEAPLSYEQYF.

The chain carries TRBV11-2 and TRBJ2-5; 8 bases match TRBD2. The CDR3 contains 15 residues. The trim removed 5 bases at V and 4 bases at J, leaving 9 bases unmatched. Germline V CDR1 and CDR2: SGHAT, FQNNGV. This CDR3 reads CASSAASGSSETQYF. The CDR3 region has the DNA TGTGCCAGCAGCGCCGCCAGCGGGAGTTCAGAGACCCAGTACTTC.